This TCR beta chain was sequenced in a study of T cells after yellow fever vaccination. Study overall: For low cell numbers, libraries were made with SMART-Seq v4 Ultra Low Input.

Template switching by 5'RACE produced TCR cDNA, adding a universal primer site and UMIs. TCRdb processed the 5' RACE reads anew with MiXCR; each CDR3 protein has one entry. The table lists roughly 340,000 distinct CDR3 sequences, over 8% of them singletons. Trimming took off 6 bases at V and 9 bases at J, with 9 bases between the two ends. In germline, CDR1 is MGHDK, CDR2 SYGVNS. The CDR3 is 11 amino acids. On this clonotype itself: What it binds is not known.

Findings of the study overall: The CD4 and CD8 compartments had a small share of their clonotypes in common. In post-booster samples, most primary-vaccination clones reappeared (about 95% CD4, 88% CD8).

This receptor was identified in a man aged 18 to 29 who received the YFV17D yellow fever vaccine. This chain joins TRBV25-1 and TRBJ2-1; a weak D match, TRBD2 (5 bases). This material consisted of PBMCs, taken on the day of the first yellow fever vaccination. CDR3 protein: CASSRTGEQFF. DNA for the CDR3: TGTGCCAGCAGCCGGACTGGTGAGCAGTTCTTC.